This TCR beta chain was captured in a study of molecular identifiers for immune sequencing clone quantification. Study summary: For replicates, RNA isolated from approximately 22,000 or 94,000 naive CD8 cells was divided into five portions, of which four were sequenced. Study-wide findings and caveats: Investigators reportedly could detect spiked Jurkat TCR RNA from one cell among 950,000 or so naive cells.

From roughly 20,000 to 1,000,000 sorted cells, naive CD8 libraries were generated with 10%, 30% or 50% RNA. Naive CD8 T cells were FACS-sorted by CD8+CD4-CCR7+CD45RA+ markers. This clonotype was recorded at least ten times. Its matching antigen is unknown. TCRdb independently ran MiXCR on the PCR reads; one entry per CDR3 protein. The sample gives about half a million distinct CDR3 sequences, 20% to 25% of which show up once; roughly 0.81% is in the top ten. The TCR comes from a human donor in good health. Some libraries in this study had Jurkat cell RNA spiked in. Sequenced input: naive CD8+ T cells from blood, with Jurkat cell RNA spiked in. Regarding subset: FACS-sorted CD8+CD4-CCR7+CD45RA+ naive T cells.

The CDR3 spells CASSYSQVGPQETQYF. The CDR3 nucleotides read TGTGCCAGCAGTTACAGCCAGGTCGGGCCCCAAGAGACCCAGTACTTC. The chain uses TRBV6-5 and TRBJ2-5, with unresolved D. This CDR3 is built from 16 residues. Trimming removed 2 bases at V and 1 base at J, with 14 bases between. CDR1 is MNHEY and CDR2 is SVGAGI in the germline V gene.